Shown below are 25 T cell receptor beta chains from a single sample sequenced in a study of shared clonotypes between healthy human individuals. Produced via immunoSEQ multiplex PCR; TCRdb's table is partial and in-frame only. The sample consists of fewer than 3 million clones, 85% to 95% of them appearing once. The sequenced sample consisted of naive CD4+ T cells from PBMCs. Subset specified: CD45RA+ positively selected. All receptors come from a man in his late teens or twenties in good health. Some clones in this sample may be carry-over from other donors' samples.

This clone has only a few counts. This sample also contains other DNA sequences that code for the same CDR3. This chain links TRBV5-1 with TRBJ1-1; D is undetermined. The germline V gene has CDR1 SGHRS and CDR2 YFSETQ. This CDR3 comprises 14 residues. Trimming took off 0 bases at V and 2 bases at J, with 8 bases between the two ends. Here the CDR3 DNA reads TGCGCCAGCAGCTTGGACGGAGGAAACACTGAAGCTTTCTTT. Protein: CASSLDGGNTEAFF.

The V gene is TRBV10-3, the J gene TRBJ1-4, with 8 nucleotides matching TRBD1. There are 18 residues in the CDR3. Trimming took 3 bases from V and 0 from J; bases not matched to a gene: 9. The germline V gene encodes CDR1 ENHRY and CDR2 SYGVKD. CDR3 residues: CAISDGRGRRATNEKLFF. CDR3 bases: TGTGCCATCAGTGACGGCAGGGGGCGCAGGGCAACTAATGAAAAACTGTTTTTT.

The table lists this clone with a count of one. This sample includes further DNA sequences coding for the same CDR3. The chain combines TRBV18 with TRBJ2-5, with D possibly being TRBD1 or TRBD2 (5 bases each). Germline assignment: CDR1 KGHSH and CDR2 LQKENI. With 3 bases removed from V and 5 bases from J, the gap between germline ends came to 10 bases. The CDR3 totals 13 residues. The CDR3 is CASSPPGQETQYF. CDR3 coding DNA: TGTGCCAGCTCACCTCCGGGGCAGGAGACCCAGTACTTC. Combining the CDR3 with reference TRBV18 and TRBJ2-5 gives the whole variable domain NAGVMQNPRHLVRRRGQEARLRCSPMKGHSHVYWYRQLPEEGLKFMVYLQKENIIDESGMPKERFSAEFPKEGPSILRIQQVVRGDSAAYFCASSPPGQETQYFGPGTRLLVL.

V gene TRBV30 combines with J gene TRBJ2-7, with 9 bases aligning to TRBD2. CDR1 and CDR2 (germline): GTSNPN, SVGIG (reference sequence). This CDR3 has 15 residues. Losses at the gene ends were 0 bases for V and 4 bases for J; bases not matched to a gene: 7. In DNA form, the CDR3 reads TGTGCCTGGAGTGTACGGCCTAGCGGGACATACGAGCAGTACTTC. Translating it yields CAWSVRPSGTYEQYF.

The chain is built from TRBV5-6 and TRBJ2-5; D gene uncertain. The J call may be incorrect, as the DNA end agrees better with TRBJ2-7. The CDR3 length is 14 residues. Germline V CDR1 and CDR2: SGHDT, YYEEEE. The CDR3 is CASRPSGLPYEQYF. The CDR3 DNA reads as TGTGCCAGCAGACCGAGTGGGTTGCCCTACGAGCAGTACTTC.

The chain combines TRBV10-2 with TRBJ1-1, with 7 bases identical to TRBD1. The ends lost 3 bases at V and 8 bases at J; junction bases unmatched: 6. The CDR3 consists of 13 residues. Looked up from germline, CDR1 is WSHSY and CDR2 is SAAADI. CDR3 in amino acids: CASSEQGGAEAFF. The DNA of the CDR3 is TGCGCCAGCAGTGAACAAGGGGGCGCGGAAGCTTTCTTT.

V is TRBV7-8 and J is TRBJ2-1; 9 nucleotides line up with TRBD2. The CDR3 contains 17 residues. V trimming: 6 bases; J trimming: 6 bases; junction bases outside the gene matches: 15. Per the germline V gene, CDR1 is SGHVS and CDR2 is FQNEAQ. The CDR3 is CASSPVLGTSGFNEQFF. For the CDR3, the DNA is TGTGCCAGCAGTCCCGTCCTCGGAACTAGCGGGTTCAATGAGCAGTTCTTC.

This clone was counted between two and nine times. The V gene is TRBV10-1, the J gene TRBJ2-4; 7 bases are a match to TRBD1. Germline CDR1 is WNHNN and CDR2 is SYGVQD (reference sequence). The CDR3 totals 16 residues. V dropped 5 bases and J dropped 3; count of bases not matched to a gene: 10. This CDR3 reads CASSLRQGRGKNIQYF. The CDR3 bases are TGCGCCAGCAGTCTGAGACAGGGAAGGGGCAAAAACATTCAGTACTTC.

The chain recombines TRBV10-3 with TRBJ2-3, with D perhaps matching TRBD1 or TRBD2 (5 bases each). Deletions cut 4 bases from V and 15 bases from J, with 17 bases between. The V gene's germline CDR1 is ENHRY and CDR2 SYGVKD. This CDR3 spans 12 amino acids. The CDR3 spells CAISGARDLLYF. The CDR3 coding sequence is TGTGCCATCAGTGGGGCTAGGGACCTCCTTTATTTT.

The chain employs TRBV5-1 and TRBJ1-2, with 8 nucleotides matching TRBD1. Germline assignment: CDR1 SGHRS and CDR2 YFSETQ. V lost 0 bases to trimming and J lost 9 bases; unmatched junction nucleotides: 10. The CDR3 consists of 15 residues. The CDR3 coding sequence is TGCGCCAGCAGCTTGGTTGTGTCGGCAGGGGGCAGCTACACCTTC. Amino acids: CASSLVVSAGGSYTF.

The J gene is TRBJ1-2, the V gene TRBV18, with D tentatively TRBD1 (5 bases). The CDR3 has 13 residues. The germline V and J ends were trimmed by 3 bases and 7 bases, with 12 bases remaining between them. The germline V gene encodes CDR1 KGHSH and CDR2 LQKENI. The CDR3 DNA reads TGTGCCAGCTCACCCAACGACGGGGGTGGCTACACCTTC. Its translation: CASSPNDGGGYTF.

This clone was picked up a small number of times. The chain is built from TRBV4-2 and TRBJ1-5, with 7 nucleotides matching TRBD1. The length of the CDR3 is 14 residues. V lost 4 bases to trimming and J lost 4 bases; unmatched junction nucleotides: 4. Germline-derived CDR1 and CDR2 are LGHNA and YNFKEQ. The CDR3 here is CASSPTGSNQPQHF. In nucleotides, the CDR3 is TGTGCCAGCAGCCCGACAGGGTCAAATCAGCCCCAGCATTTT.

This clone was seen just once. The CDR3 bases are TGCGCCAGCAGCCAATATGTTGTGTCTAGCGGGAGATCTGGCACGTTCTTC. This gives the protein CASSQYVVSSGRSGTFF. The chain has TRBV4-3 and TRBJ2-1; TRBD2 aligns across 10 bases. V lost 2 bases and J lost 15; bases outside the gene matches: 19. This CDR3 spans 17 amino acids. Germline V gene data show CDR1 as LGHNA and CDR2 as YSLEER.

The rearrangement links TRBV14 to TRBJ1-6; D gene ambiguous. This CDR3 is 14 amino acids long. Germline values: CDR1 SGHDN, CDR2 FVKESK. Trimming removed 1 base from V and 0 bases from J, with 1 base in between. In DNA form, the CDR3 reads TGTGCCAGCAGCCAAGGCTCCTATAATTCACCCCTCCACTTT. It yields the protein CASSQGSYNSPLHF.

The chain employs TRBV19 and TRBJ2-7, with D possibly TRBD2 on 6 matching bases. This CDR3 spans 15 amino acids. The germline V and J ends were trimmed by 3 bases and 2 bases, with 14 bases remaining between them. Germline V CDR1 and CDR2: LNHDA, SQIVND (reference sequence). The CDR3 is CASSIRSGAAYEQYF. In DNA form, the CDR3 reads TGTGCCAGTAGTATTCGTAGCGGAGCAGCCTACGAGCAGTACTTC.

The chain employs TRBV4-1 and TRBJ1-1; D is uncertain. The germline V gene encodes CDR1 MGHRA and CDR2 YSYEKL. The CDR3 covers 15 residues. Deletions cut 1 base from V and 1 base from J, with 10 bases between. The CDR3 DNA is TGCGCCAGCAGCCAAGGAACAGCCGAGAACACTGAAGCTTTCTTT. Its protein is CASSQGTAENTEAFF.

The chain couples TRBV11-2 to TRBJ2-5; TRBD1 or TRBD2 may be the D gene (5 bases each). V was trimmed by 1 base and J by 7 bases, leaving 16 bases between them. The CDR3 is 15 amino acids. Germline CDR1 reads SGHAT; CDR2 reads FQNNGV. The CDR3 region is CASSLGSGTALTQYF. The CDR3 nucleotides are TGTGCCAGCAGCTTAGGGTCGGGGACGGCGCTGACCCAGTACTTC.

CDR3 DNA: TGTGCCACTGCCGGACGGCCCTCCTACGAGCAGTACTTC. It yields the protein CATAGRPSYEQYF. The chain carries TRBV28 and TRBJ2-7, with no clear D. This CDR3 is built from 13 residues. Trimming stripped 10 bases from V and 0 bases from J, with 13 bases between. Germline loops: CDR1 MDHEN, CDR2 SYDVKM.

CDR3 DNA sequence: TGTGCCAGTAGTATAGGGTCACGAAGGAAAGTCATGGGGGAGCCCCAGCATTTT. Translating it yields CASSIGSRRKVMGEPQHF. The genes are TRBV19 and TRBJ1-5, with a weak D call TRBD1 (5 bases). Germline CDR1 LNHDA, CDR2 SQIVND (reference sequence). The CDR3 spans 18 residues. Trimming left V 1 base short and J 8 bases short, with 24 bases between.

In regard to this clone: The same CDR3 can be traced to other DNA sequences in this sample. The gene calls are TRBV10-3 and TRBJ1-1, with unresolved D. This CDR3 has 12 residues. Trimming took off 7 bases at V and 4 bases at J, with 10 bases between the two ends. Germline V lookup: CDR1 ENHRY, CDR2 SYGVKD. Written as DNA, the CDR3 is TGTGCCATCAATCCGGGTGGCACTGAAGCTTTCTTT. It specifies CAINPGGTEAFF.

The chain combines TRBV10-3 with TRBJ2-1; D not certain. CDR3 size: 16 residues. In germline, CDR1 is ENHRY, CDR2 SYGVKD. V was shortened by 2 bases and J by 4 bases, with 15 bases between the two germline ends. The DNA for the CDR3 is TGTGCCATCAGTGAGAGGCAGTCTTGGGTTTACAATGAGCAGTTCTTC. Amino acid sequence: CAISERQSWVYNEQFF.

This chain connects TRBV7-9 to TRBJ2-7; 8 nucleotides agree with TRBD1. This CDR3 has 16 residues. The V gene's germline CDR1 is SEHNR and CDR2 FQNEAQ (reference sequence). The V segment lost 7 bases and the J segment 6 bases; nucleotides outside the gene matches: 17. CDR3 in DNA: TGTGCCAGCAACAGGGGACAGGATGGCCCCCTTGCCGAGCAGTACTTC. Its protein product is CASNRGQDGPLAEQYF.

CDR3 region: CASSIRLAGGGTNEKLFF. CDR3 nucleotides: TGTGCCAGTAGTATTCGGTTGGCAGGCGGCGGGACTAATGAAAAACTGTTTTTT. The chain is built from TRBV19 and TRBJ1-4; D is uncertain. CDR3 length: 18 amino acids. Germline loops: CDR1 LNHDA, CDR2 SQIVND (reference sequence). Trimming took 3 bases from V and 2 from J, leaving 19 bases between them. Based on the CDR3 plus reference TRBV19 and TRBJ1-4, the full variable domain is DGGITQSPKYLFRKEGQNVTLSCEQNLNHDAMYWYRQDPGQGLRLIYYSQIVNDFQKGDIAEGYSVSREKKESFPLTVTSAQKNPTAFYLCASSIRLAGGGTNEKLFFGSGTQLSVL.

In DNA form, the CDR3 reads TGTGCCAGAAGCTTGCCTGGTGGCCAAAGCTCCTACAATGAGCAGTTCTTC. Translated: CARSLPGGQSSYNEQFF. J is TRBJ2-1 and V is TRBV5-3; D is unresolved. TRBV5-3 is sorted into the ORF group, with uncertain function. The CDR3 is 17 residues long. Between the trimmed V and J ends, which lost 1 base and 0 bases, there was a span of 14 bases.

This chain joins TRBV28 and TRBJ1-2, with 9 bases fitting TRBD1. The germline CDR1 and CDR2 sequences are MDHEN and SYDVKM. The CDR3 runs 13 residues. V was pared by 2 bases and J by 8 bases, with 3 bases of the junction left unmatched. This chain's CDR3 is CASSLTDRGGYTF. The CDR3 region has the DNA TGTGCCAGCAGTTTAACGGACAGGGGAGGCTACACCTTC.